The present TCR beta chain was sequenced within a study of T-cell reconstitution after alpha-beta-depleted transplantation in children listed by TCRdb under 2016. For context, the study as a whole: The study quantitatively tracked T-cell immune reconstitution after TCRalphabeta/CD19-depleted allogeneic hematopoietic cell transplantation in children using TCR repertoire profiling.

The library was made by PCR. Reads for this sample came from an Illumina HiSeq 2500. Molecular barcoding was employed in the preparation of TCR libraries, with unique molecular identifiers being used to normalize TCRbeta repertoire quantification. The public reads were reprocessed in TCRdb via fastp at Q25 and MiXCR, keeping in-frame beta chains. Records with the same CDR3 protein are collapsed into one entry carrying the most frequent genes and DNA. A total of 400,000 to 500,000 distinct CDR3 sequences appear in this sample, 11% of them only once. 4.5% to 7% of the sample comes from the top ten. This clonotype has a handful of counts. What this receptor recognizes is not known. The sample holds no much larger clone one base away, and base qualities are not on file. The germline V gene (reference sequence) supplies CDR1 LGHDT and CDR2 YNNKEL. V was cut back by 3 bases and J by 9 bases, leaving a gap of 12 bases between them. The CDR3 measures 13 amino acids from cysteine to phenylalanine. Only the CDR3 region is kept as DNA, spanning 39 bases read in frame from base 1.

The chain employs TRBV3-1 and TRBJ2-1, with the D gene call left open. The sequence was collected from a human donor who donated a stem cell graft to a child with acute myeloid leukemia. Here the sequenced sample was PBMCs from the stem cell graft donor, taken from the stem cell graft. The DNA sequence is as follows: TGTGCCAGCAGCCACGTCTCTGATAGTGAGCAGTTCTTC. Translation gives CASSHVSDSEQFF.